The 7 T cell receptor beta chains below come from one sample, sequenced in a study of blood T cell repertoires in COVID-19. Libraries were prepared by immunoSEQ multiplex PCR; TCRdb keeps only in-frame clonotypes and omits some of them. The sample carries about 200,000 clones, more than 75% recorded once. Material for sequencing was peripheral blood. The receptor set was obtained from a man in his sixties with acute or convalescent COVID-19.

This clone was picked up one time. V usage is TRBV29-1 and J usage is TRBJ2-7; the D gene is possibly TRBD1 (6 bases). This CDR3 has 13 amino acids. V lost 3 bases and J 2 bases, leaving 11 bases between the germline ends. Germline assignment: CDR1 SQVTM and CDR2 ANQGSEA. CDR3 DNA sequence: TGCAGCGTTGAGTCAGGGGCCCCCTACGAGCAGTACTTC. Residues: CSVESGAPYEQYF.

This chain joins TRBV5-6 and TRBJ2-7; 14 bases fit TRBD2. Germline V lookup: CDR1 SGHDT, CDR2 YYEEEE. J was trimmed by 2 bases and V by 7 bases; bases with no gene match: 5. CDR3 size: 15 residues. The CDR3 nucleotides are TGTGCCAGCGGACTAGCGGGGGGCTTACCCTACGAGCAGTACTTC. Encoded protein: CASGLAGGLPYEQYF.

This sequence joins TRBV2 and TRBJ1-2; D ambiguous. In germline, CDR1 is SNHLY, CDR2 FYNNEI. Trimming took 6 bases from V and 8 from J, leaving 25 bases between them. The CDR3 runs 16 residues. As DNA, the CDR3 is TGTGCCAGCAGGGACTTTAGTCCCCCTAACTATGGCGGCTACACCTTC. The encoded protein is CASRDFSPPNYGGYTF.

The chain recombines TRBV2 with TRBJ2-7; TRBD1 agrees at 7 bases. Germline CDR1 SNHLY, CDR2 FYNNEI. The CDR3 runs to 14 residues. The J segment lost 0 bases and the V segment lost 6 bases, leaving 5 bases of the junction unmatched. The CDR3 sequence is CASRPRDSSYEQYF. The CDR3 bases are TGTGCCAGCAGACCCCGGGACAGCTCCTACGAGCAGTACTTC.

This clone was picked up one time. This CDR3 reads CASSQELGSSGQIAKNIQYF. CDR3 sequence (DNA): TGCGCCAGCAGCCAAGAATTAGGATCTAGCGGGCAGATAGCCAAAAACATTCAGTACTTC. The V call is TRBV4-3, the J call TRBJ2-4; 8 bases agree with TRBD2. The CDR3 has 20 amino acids. Germline loops: CDR1 LGHNA, CDR2 YSLEER. The V gene end was trimmed by 0 bases and the J gene end by 0 bases; junction bases not matched to a gene: 13.

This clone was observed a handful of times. CDR3 loop: CASSPQTTNTGELFF. The CDR3 DNA follows: TGCGCCAGCAGCCCTCAGACAACGAACACCGGGGAGCTGTTTTTT. The chain uses TRBV5-1 and TRBJ2-2; D unresolved. The CDR3 runs 15 residues. Trimming shortened V by 4 bases and J by 0 bases, and 10 bases separated the two germline ends. Germline CDR1 SGHRS, CDR2 YFSETQ. Complete variable domain (other parts from reference TRBV5-1 and TRBJ2-2): KAGVTQTPRYLIKTRGQQVTLSCSPISGHRSVSWYQQTPGQGLQFLFEYFSETQRNKGNFPGRFSGRQFSNSRSEMNVSTLELGDSALYLCASSPQTTNTGELFFGEGSRLTVL.

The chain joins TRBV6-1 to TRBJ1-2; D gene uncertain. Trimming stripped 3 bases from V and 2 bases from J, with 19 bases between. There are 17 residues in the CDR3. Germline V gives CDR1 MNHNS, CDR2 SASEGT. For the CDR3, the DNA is TGTGCCAGCAGTGATAAGTTGGCAGACTACCTAAACTATGGCTACACCTTC. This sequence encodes CASSDKLADYLNYGYTF.